The T cell receptor (beta chain) under discussion was sequenced for a study of cytotoxic CD8 clonotypes in ibrutinib-treated CLL. Study-level background: Among responders, roughly 25 were partial and 2 complete; after median roughly 68 months, approximately 15 stayed remitted and 12 progressed. Whole-study findings and limits: Clonotypes that were public were uncommon, and they contracted or stayed stable on treatment. Baseline clonality exceeded age-matched healthy donors and tracked circulating CD8+ T-cell counts.

Generated by immunoSEQ multiplex PCR, the TCRdb table keeps only in-frame clones and is missing some. The table includes approximately 140,000 clones, about 91% detected once. The germline CDR1 and CDR2 sequences are WNHNN and SYGVQD (reference sequence). V lost 9 bases to trimming and J lost 5 bases; unmatched junction nucleotides: 7. The CDR3 spans 13 residues. Cryopreserved PBMCs were the source of roughly 2 micrograms of genomic DNA, which went to TCR beta libraries. About this clone itself: Its target is not known.

The gene calls are TRBV10-1 and TRBJ2-7; 10 bases are shared with TRBD2. The source of this sequence is a human donor with chronic lymphocytic leukemia. The sequencing used PBMCs, collected after 12 months of ibrutinib treatment. The CDR3 loop is CASGGTSVHEQYF. CDR3 sequence (DNA): TGCGCCAGTGGGGGGACTAGCGTCCACGAGCAGTACTTC.